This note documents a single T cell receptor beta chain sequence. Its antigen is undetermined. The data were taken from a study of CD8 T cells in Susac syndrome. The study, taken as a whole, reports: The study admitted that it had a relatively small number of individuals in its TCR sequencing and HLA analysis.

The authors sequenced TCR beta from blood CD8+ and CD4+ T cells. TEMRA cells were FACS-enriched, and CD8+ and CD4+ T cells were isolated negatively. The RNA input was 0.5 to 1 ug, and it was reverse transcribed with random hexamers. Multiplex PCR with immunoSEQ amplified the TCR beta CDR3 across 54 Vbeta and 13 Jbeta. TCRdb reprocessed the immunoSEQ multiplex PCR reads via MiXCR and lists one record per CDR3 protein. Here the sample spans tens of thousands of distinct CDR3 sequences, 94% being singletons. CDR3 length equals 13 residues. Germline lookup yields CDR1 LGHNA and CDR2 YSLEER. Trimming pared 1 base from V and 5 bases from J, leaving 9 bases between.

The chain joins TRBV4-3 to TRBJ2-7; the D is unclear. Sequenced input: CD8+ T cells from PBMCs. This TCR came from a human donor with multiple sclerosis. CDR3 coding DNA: TGCGCCAGCAGCCAAGGACAAGGAGACGAGCAGTACTTC. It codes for CASSQGQGDEQYF.